These T cell receptor beta chains were read from a single sample in a study of T cell repertoires in cytomegalovirus infection. For these receptors, no antigen is known. TCRdb reanalysed the reads using MiXCR and keeps one entry per CDR3 protein. Here the sample spans some 500,000 distinct CDR3 sequences, under 45% being singletons. The material sequenced was cultured PBMCs, taken from culture after CMV antigen stimulation. The receptors were sampled from a human donor in good health (CMV status not recorded). Some clones in this sample may be carry-over from other donors' samples. The CDR3 runs from the conserved cysteine through the conserved F or W. A D gene is named only where the DNA matches it firmly. Rows may omit the clone size; those that give it use once, few, many or a size class.

V,J,D,size,length,DNA,CDR3
TRBV7-9,TRBJ2-2,TRBD2,few,15,TGTGCCAGCAGCCACTGGGGACTAAGAACCGGGGAGCTGTTTTTT,CASSHWGLRTGELFF
TRBV2,TRBJ1-2,TRBD1,-,12,TGTGCCAGCAGGGACAGGGGGCCTGGCTACACCTTC,CASRDRGPGYTF
TRBV5-1,TRBJ2-7,-,-,14,TGCGCCAGCAGCTTGGTCGCCGGCGGGGCCGAGCAGTACTTC,CASSLVAGGAEQYF
TRBV20-1,TRBJ2-2,TRBD2,-,14,TGCAGTGCTAGCGGGGGGGCTCTGACCGGGGAGCTGTTTTTT,CSASGGALTGELFF
TRBV7-2,TRBJ1-3,TRBD1,few,14,TGTGCCAGCAGCTCCCGACAGGGGGGCAACACCATATATTTT,CASSSRQGGNTIYF
TRBV6-2/TRBV6-3,TRBJ2-6,-,-,15,TGTGCCAGCAATGTGTTTTCCGCTGGGGCCAACGTCCTGACTTTC,CASNVFSAGANVLTF
TRBV28,TRBJ2-3,TRBD2,-,18,TGTGCCAGCAGTTTATACTTCAACCCTAGCGGCCGCACATATACGCAGTATTTT,CASSLYFNPSGRTYTQYF
TRBV10-3,TRBJ2-7,-,few,13,TGTGCCATCAGTGATAGGGCGTCCTACGAGCAGTACTTC,CAISDRASYEQYF
TRBV11-2,TRBJ1-3,-,-,14,TGTGCCAGCAGCTTACGGGGGGCCTGGGACACCATATATTTT,CASSLRGAWDTIYF
TRBV12-3/TRBV12-4,TRBJ2-7,-,few,13,TGTGCCAGCACCCGCGGACTTCCCTACGAGCAGTACTTC,CASTRGLPYEQYF
TRBV2,TRBJ1-1,TRBD1,few,13,TGTGCCAGCAGTGTAAACCGGGACAGTGAAGCTTTCTTT,CASSVNRDSEAFF
TRBV9,TRBJ2-1,-,-,15,TGTGCCAGCAGCGTAGGCAATGGCGTCTACAATGAGCAGTTCTTC,CASSVGNGVYNEQFF
TRBV4-3,TRBJ2-5,-,-,18,TGCGCCAGCAGCCAAGTGGGGGGAAAGCCGGATACCCAAGAGACCCAGTACTTC,CASSQVGGKPDTQETQYF
TRBV28,TRBJ2-7,-,-,14,TGTGCCAGCAGTTTGTTGGAGCCATACTACGAGCAGTACTTC,CASSLLEPYYEQYF
TRBV7-2,TRBJ2-3,TRBD2,once,14,TGTGCCAGCAACCTAGCGGGGAGGGCAGATACGCAGTATTTT,CASNLAGRADTQYF
TRBV11-2,TRBJ2-7,-,few,16,TGTGCCAGCAGCTTAGAGGTATCTTTTACTCCCTACGAGCAGTACTTC,CASSLEVSFTPYEQYF
TRBV12-5,TRBJ2-1,TRBD2,once,15,TGTGCTAGTGGTCTCGGGACTAGCGGGGCGAATGAGCAGTTCTTC,CASGLGTSGANEQFF
TRBV12-3/TRBV12-4,TRBJ2-3,-,-,16,TGTGCCAGCAGCCCCCCCGACCCCCAGCACACAGATACGCAGTATTTT,CASSPPDPQHTDTQYF
TRBV12-3/TRBV12-4,TRBJ2-6,-,-,15,TGTGCCAGCAGTTTTTATGGGGGTGGGGCCAACGTCCTGACTTTC,CASSFYGGGANVLTF
TRBV7-2,TRBJ2-6,-,-,17,TGTGCCAGCAGCTTCAGGGGCCCCCTCTCTGGGGCCAACGTCCTGACTTTC,CASSFRGPLSGANVLTF
TRBV6-8,TRBJ2-3,-,once,12,TGTGCCAGCCACGGCACCACAGATACGCAGTATTTT,CASHGTTDTQYF
TRBV12-5,TRBJ1-1,-,few,18,TGTGCTAGTGGTTTGACTCCAGGAGGGCTCGGATATAGGACTGAAGCTTTCTTT,CASGLTPGGLGYRTEAFF
TRBV4-3,TRBJ1-2,-,few,15,TGCGCCAGCAGCCAAGATATTAGGGGGGTCTATGGCTACACCTTC,CASSQDIRGVYGYTF
TRBV7-8,TRBJ1-5,-,many,16,TGTGCCAGCAGCCCCGTGGGGGGAGGGGACAATCAGCCCCAGCATTTT,CASSPVGGGDNQPQHF
TRBV5-1,TRBJ1-2,-,few,15,TGCGCCAGCAGCTTGGTAGCAGGGGAAAACTATGGCTACACCTTC,CASSLVAGENYGYTF
TRBV6-2/TRBV6-3,TRBJ2-3,-,-,14,TGTGCCAGCAGTTACGGTTCTAGCACAGATACGCAGTATTTT,CASSYGSSTDTQYF
TRBV7-2,TRBJ2-1,TRBD2,-,19,TGTGCCAGCAGCTTAACCCGGTTCGGGTGGCGGGAGGGCTTCAATGAGCAGTTCTTC,CASSLTRFGWREGFNEQFF
TRBV7-2,TRBJ1-4,-,few,14,TGTGCCAGCAGCTTAGAGGACGTCGGGGAAAAACTGTTTTTT,CASSLEDVGEKLFF
TRBV4-1,TRBJ1-6,-,-,16,TGCGCCAGCAGCGCGCGGGCCTGGCAGATCAATTCACCCCTCCACTTT,CASSARAWQINSPLHF
TRBV11-2,TRBJ2-6,-,few,15,TGTGCCAGCAGCCAACAGCCATCTGGGGCCAACGTCCTGACTTTC,CASSQQPSGANVLTF